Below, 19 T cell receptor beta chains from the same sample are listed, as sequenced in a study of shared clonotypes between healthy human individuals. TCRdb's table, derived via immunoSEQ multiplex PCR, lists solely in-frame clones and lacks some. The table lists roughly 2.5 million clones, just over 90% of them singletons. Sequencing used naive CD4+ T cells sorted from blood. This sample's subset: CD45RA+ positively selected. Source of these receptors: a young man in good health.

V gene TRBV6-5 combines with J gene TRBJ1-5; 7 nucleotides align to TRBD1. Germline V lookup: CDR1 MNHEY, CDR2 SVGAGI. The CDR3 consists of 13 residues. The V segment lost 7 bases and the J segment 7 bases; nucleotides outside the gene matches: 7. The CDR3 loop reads CASMEGANQPQHF. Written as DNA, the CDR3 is TGTGCCAGCATGGAGGGGGCGAACCAGCCCCAGCATTTT.

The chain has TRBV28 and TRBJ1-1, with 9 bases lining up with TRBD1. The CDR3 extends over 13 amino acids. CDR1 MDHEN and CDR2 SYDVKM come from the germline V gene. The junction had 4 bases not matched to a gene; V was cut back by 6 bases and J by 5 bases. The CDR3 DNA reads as TGTGCCAGCAGGACAGGGGGTATTACTGAAGCTTTCTTT. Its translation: CASRTGGITEAFF.

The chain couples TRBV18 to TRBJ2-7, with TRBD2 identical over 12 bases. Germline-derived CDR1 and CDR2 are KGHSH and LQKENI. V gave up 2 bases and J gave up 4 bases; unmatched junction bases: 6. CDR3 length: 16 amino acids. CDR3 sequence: CASSPRLAGVGYEQYF. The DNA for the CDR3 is TGTGCCAGCTCACCAAGACTAGCGGGAGTGGGGTACGAGCAGTACTTC.

The CDR3: CASSLAGAGLPNEQYF. As DNA, the CDR3 is TGTGCCAGCAGCTTAGCGGGGGCGGGCCTACCGAACGAGCAGTACTTC. The V call is TRBV7-9, the J call TRBJ2-7; tentative D call: TRBD1 (6 bases). The CDR3 covers 16 residues. Germline CDR1 SEHNR, CDR2 FQNEAQ (reference sequence). With 0 bases removed from V and 5 bases from J, the gap between germline ends came to 17 bases.

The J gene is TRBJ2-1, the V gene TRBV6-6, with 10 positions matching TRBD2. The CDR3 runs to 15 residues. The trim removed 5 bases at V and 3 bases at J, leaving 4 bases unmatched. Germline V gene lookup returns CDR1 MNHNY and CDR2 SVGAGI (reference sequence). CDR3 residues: CASSGLAVFYNEQFF. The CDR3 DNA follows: TGTGCCAGCAGTGGACTAGCGGTCTTCTACAATGAGCAGTTCTTC.

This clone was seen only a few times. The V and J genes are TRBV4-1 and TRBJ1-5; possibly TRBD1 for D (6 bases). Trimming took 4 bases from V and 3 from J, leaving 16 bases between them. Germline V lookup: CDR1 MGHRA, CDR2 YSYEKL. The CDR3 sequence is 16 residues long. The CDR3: CASSLSRDTSNQPQHF. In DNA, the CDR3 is TGCGCCAGCAGCCTGTCCCGGGACACCTCCAATCAGCCCCAGCATTTT.

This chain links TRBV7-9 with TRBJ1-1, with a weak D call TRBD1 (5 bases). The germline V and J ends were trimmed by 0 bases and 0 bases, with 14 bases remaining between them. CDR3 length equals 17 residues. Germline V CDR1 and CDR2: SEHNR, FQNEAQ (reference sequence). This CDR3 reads CASSLATGVVLNTEAFF. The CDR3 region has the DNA TGTGCCAGCAGCTTAGCGACGGGGGTGGTGCTGAACACTGAAGCTTTCTTT. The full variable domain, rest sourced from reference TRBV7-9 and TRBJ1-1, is DTGVSQNPRHKITKRGQNVTFRCDPISEHNRLYWYRQTLGQGPEFLTYFQNEAQLEKSRLLSDRFSAERPKGSFSTLEIQRTEQGDSAMYLCASSLATGVVLNTEAFFGQGTRLTVV.

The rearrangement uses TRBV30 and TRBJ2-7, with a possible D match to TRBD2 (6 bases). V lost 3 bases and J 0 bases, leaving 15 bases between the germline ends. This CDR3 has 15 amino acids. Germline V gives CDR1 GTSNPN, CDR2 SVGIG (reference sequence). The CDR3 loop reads CAWRSWGLSSYEQYF. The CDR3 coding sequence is TGTGCCTGGAGATCCTGGGGACTGAGCTCCTACGAGCAGTACTTC.

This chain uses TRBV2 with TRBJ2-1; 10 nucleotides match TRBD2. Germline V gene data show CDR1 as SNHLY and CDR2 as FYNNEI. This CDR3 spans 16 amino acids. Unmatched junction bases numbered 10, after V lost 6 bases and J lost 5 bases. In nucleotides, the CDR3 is TGTGCCAGCAGCGGAGGAGCGGGAGGGCCGGACAATGAGCAGTTCTTC. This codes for CASSGGAGGPDNEQFF.

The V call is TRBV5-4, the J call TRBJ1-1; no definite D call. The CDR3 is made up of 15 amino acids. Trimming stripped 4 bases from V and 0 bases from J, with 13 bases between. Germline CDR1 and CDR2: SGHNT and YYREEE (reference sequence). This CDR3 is CASSTSGSLNTEAFF. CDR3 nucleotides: TGTGCCAGCAGCACATCCGGATCGCTGAACACTGAAGCTTTCTTT.

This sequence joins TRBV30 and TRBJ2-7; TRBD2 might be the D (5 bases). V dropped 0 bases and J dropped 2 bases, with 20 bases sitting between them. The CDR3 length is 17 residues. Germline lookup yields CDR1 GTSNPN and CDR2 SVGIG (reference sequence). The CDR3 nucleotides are TGTGCCTGGAGTGTGATACTAGGCAGTATCATCCCCTACGAGCAGTACTTC. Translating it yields CAWSVILGSIIPYEQYF.

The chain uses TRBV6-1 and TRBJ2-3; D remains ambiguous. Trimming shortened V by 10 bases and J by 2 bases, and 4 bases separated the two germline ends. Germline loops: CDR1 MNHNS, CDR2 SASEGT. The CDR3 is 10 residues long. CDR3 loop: CAIHTDTQYF. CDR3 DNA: TGTGCCATCCACACAGATACGCAGTATTTT.

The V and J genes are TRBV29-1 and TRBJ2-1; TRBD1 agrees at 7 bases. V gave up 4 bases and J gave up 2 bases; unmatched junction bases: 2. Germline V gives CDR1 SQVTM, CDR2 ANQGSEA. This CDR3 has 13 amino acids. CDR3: CSVGTGTYNEQFF. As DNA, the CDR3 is TGCAGCGTTGGGACAGGTACCTACAATGAGCAGTTCTTC.

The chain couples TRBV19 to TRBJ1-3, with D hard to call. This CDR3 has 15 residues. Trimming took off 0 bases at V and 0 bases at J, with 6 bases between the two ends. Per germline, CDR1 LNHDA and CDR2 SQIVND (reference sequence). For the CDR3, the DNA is TGTGCCAGTAGTATAGAGTCGATCTCTGGAAACACCATATATTTT. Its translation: CASSIESISGNTIYF. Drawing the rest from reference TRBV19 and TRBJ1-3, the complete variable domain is DGGITQSPKYLFRKEGQNVTLSCEQNLNHDAMYWYRQDPGQGLRLIYYSQIVNDFQKGDIAEGYSVSREKKESFPLTVTSAQKNPTAFYLCASSIESISGNTIYFGEGSWLTVV.

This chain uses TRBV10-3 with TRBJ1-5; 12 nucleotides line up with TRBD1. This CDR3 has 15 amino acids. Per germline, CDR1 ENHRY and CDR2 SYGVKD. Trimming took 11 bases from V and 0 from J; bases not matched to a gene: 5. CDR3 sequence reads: CASGQGANSNQPQHF. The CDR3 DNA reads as TGTGCCTCGGGACAGGGGGCAAATAGCAATCAGCCCCAGCATTTT.

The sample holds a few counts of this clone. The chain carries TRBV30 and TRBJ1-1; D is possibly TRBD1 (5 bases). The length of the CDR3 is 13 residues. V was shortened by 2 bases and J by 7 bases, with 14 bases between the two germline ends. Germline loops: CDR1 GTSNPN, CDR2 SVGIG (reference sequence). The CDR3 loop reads CAWSRSRAIEAFF. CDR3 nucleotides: TGTGCCTGGAGTCGAAGCAGGGCTATTGAAGCTTTCTTT.

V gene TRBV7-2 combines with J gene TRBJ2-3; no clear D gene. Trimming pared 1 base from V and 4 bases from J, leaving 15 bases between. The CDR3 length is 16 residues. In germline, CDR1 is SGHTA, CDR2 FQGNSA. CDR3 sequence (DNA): TGTGCCAGCAGCTTAGGTGCCCTGATTAGCTCAGATACGCAGTATTTT. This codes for CASSLGALISSDTQYF.

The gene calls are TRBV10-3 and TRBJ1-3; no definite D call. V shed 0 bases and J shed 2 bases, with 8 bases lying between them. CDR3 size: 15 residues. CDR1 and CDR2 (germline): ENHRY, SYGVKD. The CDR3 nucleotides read TGTGCCATCAGTGAGTCAGCACTTGCTGGAAACACCATATATTTT. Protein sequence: CAISESALAGNTIYF.

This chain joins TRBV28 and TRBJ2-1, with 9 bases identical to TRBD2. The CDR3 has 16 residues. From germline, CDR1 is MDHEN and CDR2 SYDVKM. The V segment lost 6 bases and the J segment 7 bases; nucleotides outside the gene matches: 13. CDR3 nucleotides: TGTGCCAGCAGCTCCTCGGGGCGGGGGGGCCAGAATGAGCAGTTCTTC. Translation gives CASSSSGRGGQNEQFF.